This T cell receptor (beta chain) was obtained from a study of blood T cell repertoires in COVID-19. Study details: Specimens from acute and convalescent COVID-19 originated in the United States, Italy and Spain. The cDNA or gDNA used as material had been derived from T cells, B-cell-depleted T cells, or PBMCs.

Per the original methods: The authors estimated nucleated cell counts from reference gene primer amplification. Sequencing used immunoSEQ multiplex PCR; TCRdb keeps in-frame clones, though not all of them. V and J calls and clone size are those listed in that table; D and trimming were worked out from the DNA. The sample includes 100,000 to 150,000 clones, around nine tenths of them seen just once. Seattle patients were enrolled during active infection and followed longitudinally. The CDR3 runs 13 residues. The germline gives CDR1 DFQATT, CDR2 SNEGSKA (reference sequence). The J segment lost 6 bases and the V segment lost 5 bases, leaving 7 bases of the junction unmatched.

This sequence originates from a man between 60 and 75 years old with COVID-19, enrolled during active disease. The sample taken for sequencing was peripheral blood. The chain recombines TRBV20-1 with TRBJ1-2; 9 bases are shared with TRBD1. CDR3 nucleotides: TGCAGTGCTCGTGGACAGGGGATGGATGGCTACACCTTC. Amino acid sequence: CSARGQGMDGYTF.